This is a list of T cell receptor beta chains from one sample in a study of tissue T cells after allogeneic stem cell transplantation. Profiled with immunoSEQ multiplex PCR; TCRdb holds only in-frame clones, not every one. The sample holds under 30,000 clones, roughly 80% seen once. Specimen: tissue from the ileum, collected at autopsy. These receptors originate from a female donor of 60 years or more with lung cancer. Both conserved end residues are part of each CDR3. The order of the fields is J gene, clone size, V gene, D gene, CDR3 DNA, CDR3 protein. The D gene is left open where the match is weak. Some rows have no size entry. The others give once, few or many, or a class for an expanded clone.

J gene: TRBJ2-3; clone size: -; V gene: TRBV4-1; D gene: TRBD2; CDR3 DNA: TGCGCCAGCAGCCTCTGGACTAGCGAGGGGACAGATACGCAGTATTTT; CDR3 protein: CASSLWTSEGTDTQYF
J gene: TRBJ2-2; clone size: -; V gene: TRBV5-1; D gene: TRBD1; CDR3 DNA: TGCGCCAGCAACAGGGGTGACACCGGGGAGCTGTTTTTT; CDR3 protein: CASNRGDTGELFF
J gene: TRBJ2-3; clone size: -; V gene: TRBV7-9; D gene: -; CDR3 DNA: TGTGCCAGCAGCTATTACCCTAGGGACACAGATACGCAGTATTTT; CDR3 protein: CASSYYPRDTDTQYF
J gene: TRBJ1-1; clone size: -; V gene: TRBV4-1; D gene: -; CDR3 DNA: TGCGCCAGCAGCCATTCCGATAGGGGGATTTTCACTGAAGCTTTCTTT; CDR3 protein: CASSHSDRGIFTEAFF
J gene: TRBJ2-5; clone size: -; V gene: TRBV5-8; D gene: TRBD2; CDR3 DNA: TGTGCCAGCAGCGGGGGACTAGCGGGGGGAACCCAAGAGACCCAGTACTTC; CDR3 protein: CASSGGLAGGTQETQYF
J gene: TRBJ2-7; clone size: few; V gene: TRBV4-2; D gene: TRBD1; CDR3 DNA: TGTGCCAGCAGCCGGGACCGTGGACAGGGCTACGAGCAGTACTTC; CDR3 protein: CASSRDRGQGYEQYF
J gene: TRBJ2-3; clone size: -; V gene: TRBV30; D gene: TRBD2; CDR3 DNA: TGTGCCTGGAGTGCGAACGGGGGAGGGGATACGCAGTATTTT; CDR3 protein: CAWSANGGGDTQYF
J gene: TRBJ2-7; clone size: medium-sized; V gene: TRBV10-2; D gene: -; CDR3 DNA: TGCGCCAGCAGCGAGCTGGGGGTATTGCTAGCGTCCCTTATCTACTTC; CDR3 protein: CASSELGVLLASLIYF
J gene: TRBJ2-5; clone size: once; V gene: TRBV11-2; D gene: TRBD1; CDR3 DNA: TGTGCCAGCAGCCAGGACAGGGGAGAGACCCAGTACTTC; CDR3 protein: CASSQDRGETQYF
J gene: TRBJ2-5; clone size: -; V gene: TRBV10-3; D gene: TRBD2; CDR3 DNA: TGTGCCATCAGTGACGGGACTAGTGTAGAGACCCAGTACTTC; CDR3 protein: CAISDGTSVETQYF
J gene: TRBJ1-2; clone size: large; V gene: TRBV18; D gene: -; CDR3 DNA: TGTGCCAGCTCACCAAGGTCAGCATCTGGCTACACCTTC; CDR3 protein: CASSPRSASGYTF
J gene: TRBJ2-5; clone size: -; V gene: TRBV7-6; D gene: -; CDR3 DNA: TGTGCCAGCAGCTACGGGAAAGAGACCCAGTACTTC; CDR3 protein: CASSYGKETQYF
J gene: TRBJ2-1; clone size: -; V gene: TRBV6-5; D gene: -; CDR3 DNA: TGTGCCAGCAGTTATGAGACGGGTGAGCAGTTCTTC; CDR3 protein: CASSYETGEQFF
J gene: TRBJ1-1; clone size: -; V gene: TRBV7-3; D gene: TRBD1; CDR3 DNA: TGTGCCAGCGCCCACCCTGGGCAGGGGGCGGTGGCTTTCTTT; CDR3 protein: CASAHPGQGAVAFF
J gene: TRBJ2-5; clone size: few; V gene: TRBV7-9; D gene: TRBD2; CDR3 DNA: TGTGCCAGCAGCCTGGGACTAGCGGACTACCAAGAGACCCAGTACTTC; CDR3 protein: CASSLGLADYQETQYF
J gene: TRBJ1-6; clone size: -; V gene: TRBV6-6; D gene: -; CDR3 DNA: TGTGCCAGCAGTCGATACCCCATAGGGAGGGCTTCACCCCTCCACTTT; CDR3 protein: CASSRYPIGRASPLHF
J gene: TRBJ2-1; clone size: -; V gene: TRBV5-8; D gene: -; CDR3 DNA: TGTGCCAGCACCAATACCCAGCAGAGCTCCTACAATGAGCAGTTCTTC; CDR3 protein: CASTNTQQSSYNEQFF
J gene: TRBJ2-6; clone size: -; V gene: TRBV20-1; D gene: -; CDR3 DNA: TGCAGTGCTAATGAGTTCGGGGCCAACGTCCTGACTTTC; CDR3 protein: CSANEFGANVLTF
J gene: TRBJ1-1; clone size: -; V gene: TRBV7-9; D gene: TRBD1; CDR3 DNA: TGTGCCAGCAGCTCGGCAGGGGGGGAGACTGAAGCTTTCTTT; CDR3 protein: CASSSAGGETEAFF
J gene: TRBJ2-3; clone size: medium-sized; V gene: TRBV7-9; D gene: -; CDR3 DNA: TGTGCCAGCAGCTTTGGGCCGGGTTTGGGCGGGACTAGCACAGATACGCAGTATTTT; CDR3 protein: CASSFGPGLGGTSTDTQYF
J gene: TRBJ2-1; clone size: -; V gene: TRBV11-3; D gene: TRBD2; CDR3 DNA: TGTGCCAGCAGCAAGGGTAATACGGGAGGGCCGAGTAATGAGCAGTTCTTC; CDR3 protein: CASSKGNTGGPSNEQFF
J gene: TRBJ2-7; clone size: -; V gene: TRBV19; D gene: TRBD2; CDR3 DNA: TGTGCCAGTAGTACCGCAGCGGGAGGCTACTCCTACGAGCAGTACTTC; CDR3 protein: CASSTAAGGYSYEQYF
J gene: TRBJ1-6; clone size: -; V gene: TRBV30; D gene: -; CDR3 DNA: TGTGCCTGGAGTGACCCCTGGGGGAATCGGTCACCCCTCCACTTT; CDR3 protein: CAWSDPWGNRSPLHF
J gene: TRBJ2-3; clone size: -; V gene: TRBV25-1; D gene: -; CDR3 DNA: TGTGCCAGCAGTGTGAGGGGTAGGGGTAGATGGGATACGCAGTATTTT; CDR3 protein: CASSVRGRGRWDTQYF
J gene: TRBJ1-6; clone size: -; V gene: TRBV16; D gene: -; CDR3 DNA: TGTGCCAGCAGCCACAGGGAGAGCTCCTATAATTCACCCCTCCACTTT; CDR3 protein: CASSHRESSYNSPLHF
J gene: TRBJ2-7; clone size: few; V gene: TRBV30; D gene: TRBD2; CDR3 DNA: TGTGCCTGGAGTGTACCCGCGGGGGGAAGGACCTACGAGCAGTACTTC; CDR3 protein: CAWSVPAGGRTYEQYF
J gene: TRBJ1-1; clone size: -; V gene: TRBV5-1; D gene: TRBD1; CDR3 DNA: TGCGCCAGCAGATGGGAGGGGGCGAACACTGAAGCTTTCTTT; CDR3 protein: CASRWEGANTEAFF
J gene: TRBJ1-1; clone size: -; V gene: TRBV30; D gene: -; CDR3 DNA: TGTGCCGGGTCCGGACAGTTTGGGAGGGCTTTCTTT; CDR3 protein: CAGSGQFGRAFF
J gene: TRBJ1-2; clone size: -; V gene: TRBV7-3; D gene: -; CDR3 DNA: TGTGCCAGCAGCTTAGCTCATGGTGGCTACACCTTC; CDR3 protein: CASSLAHGGYTF